The entry below gives a single T cell receptor (beta chain) sequence along with its context. This sample is part of a study of cytomegalovirus exposure and HLA in healthy donors. Primers: 60 Vbeta forward and 13 Jbeta reverse. Sequencing used immunoSEQ multiplex PCR; TCRdb keeps in-frame clones, though not all of them. The sample carries around 160,000 clones, 65% to 80% recorded once. V lost 0 bases and J lost 3, with 9 bases in between. Germline V gene lookup returns CDR1 SGHDT and CDR2 YYEEEE. This CDR3 is built from 14 residues. The clonotype comes from a man between 18 and 35 years old in good health and CMV-seropositive. The source material was PBMCs. The chain combines TRBV5-6 with TRBJ1-1; D is ambiguous. The CDR3 sequence is CASSLVGRHTEAFF. The CDR3 coding sequence is TGTGCCAGCAGCTTGGTAGGGAGGCACACTGAAGCTTTCTTT.